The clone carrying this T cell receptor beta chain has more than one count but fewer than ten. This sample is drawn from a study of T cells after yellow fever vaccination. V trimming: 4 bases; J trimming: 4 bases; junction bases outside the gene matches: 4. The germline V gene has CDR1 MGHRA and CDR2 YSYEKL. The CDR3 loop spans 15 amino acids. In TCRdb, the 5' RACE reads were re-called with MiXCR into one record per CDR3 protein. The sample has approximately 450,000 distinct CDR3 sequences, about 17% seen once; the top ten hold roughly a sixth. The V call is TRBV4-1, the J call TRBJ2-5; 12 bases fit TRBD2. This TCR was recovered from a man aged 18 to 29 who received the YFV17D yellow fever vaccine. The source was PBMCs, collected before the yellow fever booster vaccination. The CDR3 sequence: CASSPSGGAVETQYF. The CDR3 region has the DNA TGCGCCAGCAGCCCTAGCGGGGGGGCCGTAGAGACCCAGTACTTC.